Shown below are 23 T cell receptor beta chains from a single sample sequenced in a study of CD8 T cells in Susac syndrome. RNA in amounts of about 0.45 to 1 ug was reverse transcribed with random hexamers. TCRdb processed the immunoSEQ multiplex PCR reads anew with MiXCR; each CDR3 protein has one entry. The table lists fewer than 150,000 distinct CDR3 sequences, approximately 95% of them singletons. What was sequenced was CD8+ T cells from PBMCs. All receptors come from a human donor with Susac syndrome.

This clonotype was seen just once. The CDR3 loop reads CASSEPLGNQPQHF. The CDR3 bases are TGTGCCAGCAGTGAACCGCTGGGCAATCAGCCCCAGCATTTT. The rearrangement uses TRBV25-1 and TRBJ1-5, with unresolved D. This CDR3 is 14 amino acids long. Germline-derived CDR1 and CDR2 are MGHDK and SYGVNS. V dropped 2 bases and J dropped 2 bases, with 7 bases sitting between them.

This sequence joins TRBV5-4 and TRBJ2-3; D gene ambiguous. V was trimmed by 4 bases and J by 4 bases, leaving 7 bases between them. The CDR3 contains 12 residues. CDR1 SGHNT and CDR2 YYREEE come from the germline V gene (reference sequence). For the CDR3, the DNA is TGTGCCAGCAGCCCCCTCGCAGATACGCAGTATTTT. Its protein is CASSPLADTQYF.

CDR3 nucleotides: TGTGCCAGTAGTCGACTAGCTACTTACAATGAGCAGTTCTTC. Its translation: CASSRLATYNEQFF. This sequence joins TRBV6-6 and TRBJ2-1, with 7 bases lining up with TRBD2. V lost 9 bases and J lost 4; bases outside the gene matches: 9. The CDR3 has 14 amino acids. Germline V gene data show CDR1 as MNHNY and CDR2 as SVGAGI (reference sequence).

This clonotype has a single count. This sequence joins TRBV4-2 and TRBJ1-4, with unresolved D. V shed 0 bases and J shed 4 bases, with 0 bases lying between them. CDR3 length: 12 amino acids. Germline CDR1 LGHNA, CDR2 YNFKEQ. CDR3 sequence reads: CASSQDNEKLFF. CDR3 bases: TGTGCCAGCAGCCAAGATAATGAAAAACTGTTTTTT.

The genes are TRBV28 and TRBJ2-3, with TRBD1 as a possible D gene (8 bases). V lost 6 bases and J 2 bases, leaving 15 bases between the germline ends. Per the germline V gene, CDR1 is MDHEN and CDR2 is SYDVKM. CDR3 length: 15 amino acids. The CDR3 DNA sequence: TGTGCCAGCAGCCGACAGGGGAGGGTCACAGATACGCAGTATTTT. Residues: CASSRQGRVTDTQYF.

V usage is TRBV27 and J usage is TRBJ2-3; 7 bases match TRBD2. The CDR3 contains 15 residues. J lost 1 base, V lost 0 bases, and 1 base had no gene match. Germline CDR1 and CDR2: MNHEY and SMNVEV (reference sequence). CDR3 DNA sequence: TGTGCCAGCAGTTTATCCCTAGCGGGCACAGATACGCAGTATTTT. This gives the protein CASSLSLAGTDTQYF.

This clonotype was seen a handful of times. This chain links TRBV4-1 with TRBJ2-7; D not resolved. Between the trimmed V and J ends, which lost 3 bases and 0 bases, there was a span of 6 bases. CDR1 is MGHRA and CDR2 is YSYEKL in the germline V gene. The CDR3 length is 13 residues. CDR3 amino acids: CASSQISSYEQYF. The CDR3 nucleotides are TGCGCCAGCAGCCAGATCTCCTCCTACGAGCAGTACTTC.

The genes are TRBV7-8 and TRBJ2-1; D uncertain. V was shortened by 0 bases and J by 4 bases, with 7 bases between the two germline ends. CDR3 length: 14 amino acids. In germline, CDR1 is SGHVS, CDR2 FQNEAQ. CDR3 coding DNA: TGTGCCAGCAGCTTAGCGCAAGCGTACAATGAGCAGTTCTTC. Encoded protein: CASSLAQAYNEQFF.

This chain joins TRBV4-1 and TRBJ1-1, with D tentatively TRBD1 (6 bases). Germline V gene lookup returns CDR1 MGHRA and CDR2 YSYEKL. The CDR3 loop spans 15 amino acids. With 1 base removed from V and 7 bases from J, the gap between germline ends came to 16 bases. DNA for the CDR3: TGCGCCAGCAGCCAAGTTGTCGGGGGGCGGTTTGAAGCTTTCTTT. It translates to CASSQVVGGRFEAFF.

The chain couples TRBV27 to TRBJ2-3; D gene unclear. V was trimmed by 0 bases and J by 2 bases, leaving 3 bases between them. CDR1 is MNHEY and CDR2 is SMNVEV in the germline V gene (reference sequence). The CDR3 is made up of 13 amino acids. CDR3 coding DNA: TGTGCCAGCAGTTTATCGCACACAGATACGCAGTATTTT. Its translation: CASSLSHTDTQYF.

The chain couples TRBV5-1 to TRBJ2-1; a possible D gene is TRBD2 (6 bases). Per germline, CDR1 SGHRS and CDR2 YFSETQ. V was cut by 0 bases and J by 2 bases, with 12 bases left in between. The CDR3 contains 16 residues. DNA of the CDR3: TGCGCCAGCAGCTTGGAGGCCCGACTAGCCTACAATGAGCAGTTCTTC. Translation gives CASSLEARLAYNEQFF.

The rearrangement uses TRBV27 and TRBJ2-2, with D unresolved. Trimming left V 6 bases short and J 6 bases short, with 8 bases between. The CDR3 is 12 amino acids. CDR1 and CDR2 from the germline V gene are MNHEY and SMNVEV (reference sequence). CDR3 protein: CASSRIPGELFF. In DNA, the CDR3 is TGTGCCAGCAGCCGAATCCCCGGGGAGCTGTTTTTT.

The gene calls are TRBV29-1 and TRBJ1-5; perhaps TRBD1 as D (6 bases). CDR3 size: 13 residues. CDR1 is SQVTM, CDR2 ANQGSEA, per germline. V lost 3 bases and J lost 3, with 9 bases in between. The CDR3 is CSVELGANQPQHF. The DNA for the CDR3 is TGCAGCGTTGAGTTGGGGGCCAATCAGCCCCAGCATTTT.

The chain carries TRBV6-4 and TRBJ1-2; D unclear. CDR3 length: 15 residues. Trimming stripped 1 base from V and 4 bases from J, with 13 bases between. Germline values: CDR1 MRHNA, CDR2 SNTAGT. The chain's CDR3 is CASSDFPGEGYGYTF. Here the CDR3 DNA reads TGTGCCAGCAGTGACTTCCCGGGAGAGGGCTATGGCTACACCTTC.

V usage is TRBV29-1 and J usage is TRBJ2-7; 8 bases match TRBD2. Germline V lookup: CDR1 SQVTM, CDR2 ANQGSEA. This CDR3 region has 13 residues. J gave up 0 bases and V 6 bases, and 4 bases lay outside the gene matches. CDR3 sequence (DNA): TGCAGCGTCAGACTAGCGAGCTCCTACGAGCAGTACTTC. This translates into CSVRLASSYEQYF.

This clonotype was detected a few times. The rearrangement links TRBV20-1 to TRBJ2-7; 7 nucleotides line up with TRBD2. The CDR3 runs 14 residues. Per germline, CDR1 DFQATT and CDR2 SNEGSKA (reference sequence). Trimming removed 2 bases from V and 2 bases from J; junction bases left unmatched: 6. The CDR3 region has the DNA TGCAGTGCTAGACGTGGGGAGGGCGCCTACGAGCAGTACTTC. Its translation: CSARRGEGAYEQYF.

The chain joins TRBV7-6 to TRBJ2-2; D not resolved. The V gene's germline CDR1 is SGHVS and CDR2 FNYEAQ. Between the trimmed V and J ends, which lost 1 base and 5 bases, there was a span of 2 bases. This CDR3 comprises 12 residues. CDR3: CASSLETGELFF. The CDR3 nucleotides read TGTGCCAGCAGCTTAGAAACCGGGGAGCTGTTTTTT. Filled out from reference TRBV7-6 and TRBJ2-2, the complete variable domain reads GAGVSQSPRYKVTKRGQDVALRCDPISGHVSLYWYRQALGQGPEFLTYFNYEAQQDKSGLPNDRFSAERPEGSISTLTIQRTEQRDSAMYRCASSLETGELFFGEGSRLTVL.

The chain employs TRBV21-1 and TRBJ2-5. TRBV21-1 is assigned pseudogene status. The CDR3 consists of 13 residues. CDR3: CASTKGGQETQYF. The CDR3 bases are TGTGCCAGCACCAAGGGTGGACAAGAGACCCAGTACTTC.

This chain joins TRBV7-8 and TRBJ2-5, with D unresolved. The CDR3 contains 12 residues. V was shortened by 1 base and J by 4 bases, with 4 bases between the two germline ends. Germline V CDR1 and CDR2: SGHVS, FQNEAQ. As DNA, the CDR3 is TGTGCCAGCAGCTTAGTCGGAGAGACCCAGTACTTC. Translating gives CASSLVGETQYF. The whole variable domain, filled in from reference TRBV7-8 and TRBJ2-5, reads GAGVSQSPRYKVAKRGQDVALRCDPISGHVSLFWYQQALGQGPEFLTYFQNEAQLDKSGLPSDRFFAERPEGSVSTLKIQRTQQEDSAVYLCASSLVGETQYFGPGTRLLVL.

The rearrangement links TRBV12-3 or TRBV12-4 to TRBJ2-5; D is ambiguous. CDR3 length: 14 residues. The V and J ends lost 7 bases and 4 bases respectively, with 16 bases between them. The CDR3 loop is CASTLGLGVETQYF. CDR3 in DNA: TGTGCCAGCACCCTGGGATTAGGTGTAGAGACCCAGTACTTC.

The gene calls are TRBV4-1 and TRBJ2-1; D remains ambiguous. Trimming pared 4 bases from V and 9 bases from J, leaving 13 bases between. The CDR3 has 13 residues. The germline gives CDR1 MGHRA, CDR2 YSYEKL. The CDR3 loop reads CASSPSMVGEQFF. As DNA, the CDR3 is TGCGCCAGCAGCCCCAGCATGGTGGGTGAGCAGTTCTTC.

V usage is TRBV20-1 and J usage is TRBJ2-5; possibly TRBD2 for D (5 bases). V was trimmed by 3 bases and J by 3 bases, leaving 11 bases between them. CDR3 length: 13 residues. Germline CDR1 and CDR2: DFQATT and SNEGSKA (reference sequence). The CDR3 nucleotides are TGCAGTGCTAGTCGGCTAGCTAAAGAGACCCAGTACTTC. Amino acid sequence: CSASRLAKETQYF.

The chain joins TRBV12-3 or TRBV12-4 to TRBJ1-2, with TRBD1 matching 8 bases. The CDR3 sequence is 14 residues long. The trim removed 3 bases at V and 4 bases at J, leaving 4 bases unmatched. CDR3 sequence (DNA): TGTGCCAGCAGTTTCAATACAGGGGGCTATGGCTACACCTTC. This translates into CASSFNTGGYGYTF.